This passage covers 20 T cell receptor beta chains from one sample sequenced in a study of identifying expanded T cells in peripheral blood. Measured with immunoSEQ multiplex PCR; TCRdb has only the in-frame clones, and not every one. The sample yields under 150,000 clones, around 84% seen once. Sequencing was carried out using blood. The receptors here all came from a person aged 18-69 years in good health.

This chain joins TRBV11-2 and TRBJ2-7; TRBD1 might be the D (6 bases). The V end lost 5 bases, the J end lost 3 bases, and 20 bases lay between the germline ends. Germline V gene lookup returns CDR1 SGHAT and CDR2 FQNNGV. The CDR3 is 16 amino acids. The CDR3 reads CASSLTPGHSNYEQYF. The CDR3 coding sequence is TGTGCCAGCAGCCTTACACCGGGACACTCAAACTACGAGCAGTACTTC. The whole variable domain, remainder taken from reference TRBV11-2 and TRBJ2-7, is EAGVAQSPRYKIIEKRQSVAFWCNPISGHATLYWYQQILGQGPKLLIQFQNNGVVDDSQLPKDRFSAERLKGVDSTLKIQPAKLEDSAVYLCASSLTPGHSNYEQYFGPGTRLTVT.

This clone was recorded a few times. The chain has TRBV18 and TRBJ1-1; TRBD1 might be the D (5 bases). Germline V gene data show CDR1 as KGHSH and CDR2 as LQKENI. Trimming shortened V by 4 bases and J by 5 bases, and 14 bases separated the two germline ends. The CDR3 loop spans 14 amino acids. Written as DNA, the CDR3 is TGTGCCAGCTCACTGGGGGAGGGAAAGACTGAAGCTTTCTTT. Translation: CASSLGEGKTEAFF.

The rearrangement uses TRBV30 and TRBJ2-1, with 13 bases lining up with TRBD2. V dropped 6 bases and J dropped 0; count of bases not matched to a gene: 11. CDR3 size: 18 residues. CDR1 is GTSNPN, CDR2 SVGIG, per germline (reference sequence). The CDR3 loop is CACPRTSGGPSSYNEQFF. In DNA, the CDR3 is TGTGCCTGCCCCCGGACTAGCGGGGGACCGAGCTCCTACAATGAGCAGTTCTTC.

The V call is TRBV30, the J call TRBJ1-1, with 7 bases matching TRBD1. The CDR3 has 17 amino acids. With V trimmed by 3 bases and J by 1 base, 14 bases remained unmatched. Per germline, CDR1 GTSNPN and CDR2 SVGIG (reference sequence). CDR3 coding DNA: TGTGCCTGGAGGAGAGCCGGGACAGTAGGAAAGAACACTGAAGCTTTCTTT. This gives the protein CAWRRAGTVGKNTEAFF.

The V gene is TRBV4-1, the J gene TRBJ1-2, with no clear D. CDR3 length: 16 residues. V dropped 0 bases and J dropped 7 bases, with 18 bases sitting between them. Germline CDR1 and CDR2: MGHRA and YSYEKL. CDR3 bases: TGCGCCAGCAGCCAAGAACCAGGACCGCGGACTGCTGGCTACACCTTC. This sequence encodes CASSQEPGPRTAGYTF.

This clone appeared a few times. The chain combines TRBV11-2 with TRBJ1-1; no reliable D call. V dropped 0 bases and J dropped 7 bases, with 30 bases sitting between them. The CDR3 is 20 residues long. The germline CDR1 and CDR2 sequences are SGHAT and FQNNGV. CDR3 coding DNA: TGTGCCAGCAGCTTAGATGGGCCATCAACCCTAGGGTTTCTTGGGAATGAAGCTTTCTTT. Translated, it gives CASSLDGPSTLGFLGNEAFF.

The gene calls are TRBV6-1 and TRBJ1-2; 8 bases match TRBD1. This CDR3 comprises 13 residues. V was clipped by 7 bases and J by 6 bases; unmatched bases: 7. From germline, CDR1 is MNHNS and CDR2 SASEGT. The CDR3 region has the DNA TGTGCCAGCACCTGGACAGGGATAAATGGCTACACCTTC. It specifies CASTWTGINGYTF.

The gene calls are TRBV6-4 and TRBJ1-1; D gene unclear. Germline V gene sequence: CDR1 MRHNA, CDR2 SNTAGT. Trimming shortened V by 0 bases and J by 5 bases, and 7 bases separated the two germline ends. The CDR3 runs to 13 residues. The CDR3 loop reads CASSDSINTEAFF. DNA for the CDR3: TGTGCCAGCAGTGACTCGATAAATACTGAAGCTTTCTTT.

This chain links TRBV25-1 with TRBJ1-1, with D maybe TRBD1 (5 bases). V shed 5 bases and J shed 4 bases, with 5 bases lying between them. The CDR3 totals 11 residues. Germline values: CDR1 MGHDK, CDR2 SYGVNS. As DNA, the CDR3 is TGTGCCAGCAGTACAGGCACTGAAGCTTTCTTT. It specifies CASSTGTEAFF.

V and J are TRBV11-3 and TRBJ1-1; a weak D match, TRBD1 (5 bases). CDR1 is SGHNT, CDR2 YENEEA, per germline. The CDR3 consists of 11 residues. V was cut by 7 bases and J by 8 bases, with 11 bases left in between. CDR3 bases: TGTGCCAGCAAGATCACAGGAGAAGCTTTCTTT. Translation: CASKITGEAFF.

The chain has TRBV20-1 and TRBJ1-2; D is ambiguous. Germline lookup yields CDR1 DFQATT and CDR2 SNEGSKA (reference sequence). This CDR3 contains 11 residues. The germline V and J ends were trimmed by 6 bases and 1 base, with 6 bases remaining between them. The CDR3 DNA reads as TGCAGTGCCACAGATAACTATGGCTACACCTTC. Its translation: CSATDNYGYTF.

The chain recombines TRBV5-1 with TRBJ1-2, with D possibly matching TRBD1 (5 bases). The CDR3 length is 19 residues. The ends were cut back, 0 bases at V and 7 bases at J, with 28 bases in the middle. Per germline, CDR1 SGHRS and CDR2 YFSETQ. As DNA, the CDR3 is TGCGCCAGCAGCTTGGATCATTGGTCAGGGAAATCTCGGGCAGGTGGCTACACCTTC. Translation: CASSLDHWSGKSRAGGYTF.

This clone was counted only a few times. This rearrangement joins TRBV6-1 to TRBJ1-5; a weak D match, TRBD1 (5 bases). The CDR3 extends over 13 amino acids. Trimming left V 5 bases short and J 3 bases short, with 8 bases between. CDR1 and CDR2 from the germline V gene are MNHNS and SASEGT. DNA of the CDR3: TGTGCCAGCAGTCCAGGGTACAATCAGCCCCAGCATTTT. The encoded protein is CASSPGYNQPQHF.

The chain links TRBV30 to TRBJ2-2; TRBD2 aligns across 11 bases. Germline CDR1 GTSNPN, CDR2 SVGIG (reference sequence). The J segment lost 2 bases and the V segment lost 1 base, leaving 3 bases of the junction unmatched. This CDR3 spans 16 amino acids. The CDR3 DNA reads TGTGCCTGGAGTGGACTAGCGGGGCCAAACACCGGGGAGCTGTTTTTT. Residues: CAWSGLAGPNTGELFF.

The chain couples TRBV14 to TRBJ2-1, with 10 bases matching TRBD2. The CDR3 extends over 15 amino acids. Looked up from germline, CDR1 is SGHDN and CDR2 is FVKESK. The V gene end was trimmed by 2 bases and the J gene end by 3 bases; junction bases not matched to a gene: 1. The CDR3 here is CASSQRTSGYNEQFF. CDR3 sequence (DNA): TGTGCCAGCAGCCAAAGGACTAGCGGCTACAATGAGCAGTTCTTC.

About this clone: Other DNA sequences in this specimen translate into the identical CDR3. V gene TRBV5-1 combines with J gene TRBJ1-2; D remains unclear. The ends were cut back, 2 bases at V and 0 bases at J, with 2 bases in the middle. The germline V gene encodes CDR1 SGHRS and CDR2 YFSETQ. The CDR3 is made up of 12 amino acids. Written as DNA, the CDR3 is TGCGCCAGCAGCTTAGCTAACTATGGCTACACCTTC. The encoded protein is CASSLANYGYTF.

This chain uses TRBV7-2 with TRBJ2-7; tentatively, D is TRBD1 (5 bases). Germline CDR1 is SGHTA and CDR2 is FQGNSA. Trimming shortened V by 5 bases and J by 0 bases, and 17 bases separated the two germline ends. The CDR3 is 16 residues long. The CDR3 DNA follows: TGTGCCAGCAGCCCGCAACCCAACAGGATCTCCTACGAGCAGTACTTC. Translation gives CASSPQPNRISYEQYF.

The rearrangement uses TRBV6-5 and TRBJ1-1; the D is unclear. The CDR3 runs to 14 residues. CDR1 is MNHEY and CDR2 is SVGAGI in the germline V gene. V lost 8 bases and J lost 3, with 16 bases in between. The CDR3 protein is CASARTPWDTEAFF. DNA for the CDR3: TGTGCCAGCGCCCGAACACCCTGGGACACTGAAGCTTTCTTT.

This chain's CDR3 is CASSYSGGLYNEQFF. The DNA of the CDR3 is TGTGCCAGCAGTTACTCAGGAGGGCTCTACAATGAGCAGTTCTTC. The V gene is TRBV6-5, the J gene TRBJ2-1, with D maybe TRBD2 (6 bases). There are 15 residues in the CDR3. The germline V gene encodes CDR1 MNHEY and CDR2 SVGAGI. V was pared by 0 bases and J by 3 bases, with 9 bases between.

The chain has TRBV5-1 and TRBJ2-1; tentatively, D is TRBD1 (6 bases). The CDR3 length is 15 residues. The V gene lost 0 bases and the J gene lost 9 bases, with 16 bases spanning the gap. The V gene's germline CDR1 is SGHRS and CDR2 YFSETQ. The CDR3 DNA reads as TGCGCCAGCAGCTTGGCCGTAAGGGGGTTCGGTGAGCAGTTCTTC. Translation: CASSLAVRGFGEQFF.